A selection of T cell receptor beta chains follows, all from one sample in a study of blood T cell repertoires in COVID-19. Assay used: immunoSEQ multiplex PCR; TCRdb lists only in-frame clones, some missing. The data contain 100,000 to 150,000 clones, roughly 90% of them singletons. Sequencing was done on a sample of peripheral blood. The receptors come from a man between 45 and 60 years old with active or convalescent COVID-19. The CDR3 runs from the conserved cysteine through the conserved F or W. D genes are given only for firm matches. Only part of the rows carry a size: once, few, many, or a class if the clone is expanded.

d_call: -; j_call: TRBJ2-5; clone_size: -; v_call: TRBV12-1; cdr3_aa: CASSPMDRGTETQYF; cdr3_nt: TGTGCCAGCAGCCCGATGGACAGGGGTACGGAGACCCAGTACTTC
d_call: TRBD2; j_call: TRBJ2-1; clone_size: -; v_call: TRBV11-1; cdr3_aa: CASRPLGLAGDEQFF; cdr3_nt: TGTGCCAGCAGGCCCTTGGGACTAGCGGGAGATGAGCAGTTCTTC
d_call: TRBD1; j_call: TRBJ1-4; clone_size: -; v_call: TRBV5-4; cdr3_aa: CASSMTGRHEKLFF; cdr3_nt: TGTGCCAGCAGCATGACAGGGCGTCATGAAAAACTGTTTTTT
d_call: -; j_call: TRBJ2-5; clone_size: -; v_call: TRBV20-1; cdr3_aa: CSASGSETQYF; cdr3_nt: TGCAGTGCTTCGGGGTCAGAGACCCAGTACTTC
d_call: -; j_call: TRBJ2-5; clone_size: -; v_call: TRBV7-2; cdr3_aa: CASSWGTPFPETQYF; cdr3_nt: TGTGCCAGCAGCTGGGGGACACCCTTCCCAGAGACCCAGTACTTC
d_call: -; j_call: TRBJ1-3; clone_size: -; v_call: TRBV28; cdr3_aa: CASSFPGENTIYF; cdr3_nt: TGTGCCAGCAGTTTTCCCGGGGAAAACACCATATATTTT
d_call: -; j_call: TRBJ1-5; clone_size: -; v_call: TRBV13; cdr3_aa: CASSLSAGGNQPQHF; cdr3_nt: TGTGCCAGCAGCTTATCTGCGGGGGGCAATCAGCCCCAGCATTTT
d_call: -; j_call: TRBJ1-6; clone_size: -; v_call: TRBV27; cdr3_aa: CASSLSWEGSPLHF; cdr3_nt: TGTGCCAGCAGTTTATCATGGGAGGGTTCACCCCTCCACTTT
d_call: TRBD2; j_call: TRBJ2-7; clone_size: -; v_call: TRBV29-1; cdr3_aa: CSVERPASGGTYEQYF; cdr3_nt: TGCAGCGTTGAAAGGCCGGCTAGCGGGGGGACCTACGAGCAGTACTTC
d_call: TRBD1; j_call: TRBJ2-4; clone_size: -; v_call: TRBV5-5; cdr3_aa: CASSLTGTGQNIQYF; cdr3_nt: TGTGCCAGCAGCTTGACGGGGACAGGCCAAAACATTCAGTACTTC
d_call: -; j_call: TRBJ2-1; clone_size: -; v_call: TRBV9; cdr3_aa: CASSVGQTYNEQFF; cdr3_nt: TGTGCCAGCAGCGTAGGGCAGACCTACAATGAGCAGTTCTTC
d_call: TRBD1; j_call: TRBJ1-4; clone_size: -; v_call: TRBV12-5; cdr3_aa: CASGCGRDRGKPTNEKLFF; cdr3_nt: TGTGCTAGTGGTTGCGGCCGGGACAGGGGGAAACCAACTAATGAAAAACTGTTTTTT
d_call: -; j_call: TRBJ1-2; clone_size: -; v_call: TRBV6-5; cdr3_aa: CASKETGIYGYTF; cdr3_nt: TGTGCCAGCAAGGAAACAGGGATCTATGGCTACACCTTC
d_call: TRBD2; j_call: TRBJ2-5; clone_size: -; v_call: TRBV2; cdr3_aa: CASSGGLAGGETQYF; cdr3_nt: TGTGCCAGCAGCGGGGGACTAGCGGGAGGAGAGACCCAGTACTTC
d_call: TRBD2; j_call: TRBJ2-1; clone_size: -; v_call: TRBV19; cdr3_aa: CASSINTGGDNEQFF; cdr3_nt: TGTGCCAGTAGTATTAATACGGGAGGGGACAATGAGCAGTTCTTC
d_call: TRBD1; j_call: TRBJ1-4; clone_size: -; v_call: TRBV4-3; cdr3_aa: CASSQDLNRGDEKLFF; cdr3_nt: TGCGCCAGCAGCCAAGATCTGAACAGGGGGGACGAAAAACTGTTTTTT
d_call: TRBD1; j_call: TRBJ1-2; clone_size: -; v_call: TRBV7-2; cdr3_aa: CASSTPGTGLGYTF; cdr3_nt: TGTGCCAGCAGCACACCCGGGACAGGGCTAGGCTACACCTTC
d_call: TRBD2; j_call: TRBJ2-7; clone_size: -; v_call: TRBV6-5; cdr3_aa: CASSSLAGAYEQYF; cdr3_nt: TGTGCCAGCAGTTCTTTAGCGGGCGCCTACGAGCAGTACTTC
d_call: -; j_call: TRBJ1-6; clone_size: -; v_call: TRBV5-5; cdr3_aa: CASSLELYSPLHF; cdr3_nt: TGTGCCAGCAGCTTGGAACTTTATTCACCCCTCCACTTT
d_call: TRBD1; j_call: TRBJ2-5; clone_size: -; v_call: TRBV3-1/TRBV3-2; cdr3_aa: CASSRTDRGPQETQYF; cdr3_nt: TGTGCCAGCAGCCGTACAGACAGGGGTCCTCAAGAGACCCAGTACTTC
d_call: -; j_call: TRBJ2-7; clone_size: -; v_call: TRBV5-1; cdr3_aa: CASRNSGSYEQYF; cdr3_nt: TGCGCCAGCAGAAACAGCGGATCCTACGAGCAGTACTTC
d_call: -; j_call: TRBJ1-6; clone_size: -; v_call: TRBV14; cdr3_aa: CASSQDQNSPLHF; cdr3_nt: TGTGCCAGCAGCCAAGATCAGAATTCACCCCTCCACTTT
d_call: -; j_call: TRBJ1-5; clone_size: -; v_call: TRBV14; cdr3_aa: CASSQELFSPQHF; cdr3_nt: TGTGCCAGCAGCCAAGAACTTTTCTCTCCCCAGCATTTT
d_call: -; j_call: TRBJ2-4; clone_size: -; v_call: TRBV5-6; cdr3_aa: CASSLRVLAKNIQYF; cdr3_nt: TGTGCCAGCAGCTTGAGAGTCCTAGCCAAAAACATTCAGTACTTC
d_call: -; j_call: TRBJ2-7; clone_size: -; v_call: TRBV11-3; cdr3_aa: CASSLDQGRFYEQYF; cdr3_nt: TGTGCCAGCAGCCTTGACCAGGGGAGATTCTACGAGCAGTACTTC
d_call: -; j_call: TRBJ2-5; clone_size: -; v_call: TRBV5-1; cdr3_aa: CASSTDWETQYF; cdr3_nt: TGCGCCAGCAGCACGGACTGGGAGACCCAGTACTTC
d_call: TRBD1; j_call: TRBJ1-2; clone_size: -; v_call: TRBV28; cdr3_aa: CASHSRDRTSYTF; cdr3_nt: TGTGCCAGCCACTCCAGGGACAGGACCTCCTACACCTTC
d_call: TRBD1; j_call: TRBJ1-2; clone_size: -; v_call: TRBV7-8; cdr3_aa: CASSLGQGGYGYTF; cdr3_nt: TGTGCCAGCAGCTTAGGGCAGGGGGGCTATGGCTACACCTTC
d_call: TRBD1; j_call: TRBJ1-3; clone_size: -; v_call: TRBV4-3; cdr3_aa: CASSQILPGQGLSGNTIYF; cdr3_nt: TGCGCCAGCAGCCAGATACTACCGGGACAGGGTCTCTCTGGAAACACCATATATTTT
d_call: -; j_call: TRBJ2-2; clone_size: once; v_call: TRBV5-1; cdr3_aa: CASSSTSANTGELFF; cdr3_nt: TGCGCCAGCAGCTCGACTAGTGCGAACACCGGGGAGCTGTTTTTT
d_call: TRBD1; j_call: TRBJ1-2; clone_size: once; v_call: TRBV11-2; cdr3_aa: CASSLDNRGGYTF; cdr3_nt: TGTGCCAGCAGCTTAGATAACAGGGGTGGCTACACCTTC
d_call: -; j_call: TRBJ2-5; clone_size: -; v_call: TRBV5-1; cdr3_aa: CASSLIVAGNQETQYF; cdr3_nt: TGCGCCAGCAGCTTGATCGTCGCGGGGAACCAAGAGACCCAGTACTTC
d_call: -; j_call: TRBJ2-7; clone_size: -; v_call: TRBV19; cdr3_aa: CASSIVEGGEQYF; cdr3_nt: TGTGCCAGTAGTATAGTCGAGGGCGGTGAGCAGTACTTC
d_call: -; j_call: TRBJ1-1; clone_size: -; v_call: TRBV6-5; cdr3_aa: CASSPPSASNTEAFF; cdr3_nt: TGTGCCAGCAGTCCCCCCAGTGCCTCGAACACTGAAGCTTTCTTT
d_call: -; j_call: TRBJ2-7; clone_size: -; v_call: TRBV27; cdr3_aa: CASSLRGPGEQYF; cdr3_nt: TGTGCCAGCAGTTTGCGGGGCCCGGGCGAGCAGTACTTC
d_call: TRBD2; j_call: TRBJ2-7; clone_size: -; v_call: TRBV28; cdr3_aa: CASSQAGFGEQYF; cdr3_nt: TGTGCCAGCAGTCAAGCGGGGTTTGGCGAGCAGTACTTC
d_call: TRBD2; j_call: TRBJ2-3; clone_size: -; v_call: TRBV5-4; cdr3_aa: CASSPAGGFPTDTQYF; cdr3_nt: TGTGCCAGCAGTCCCGCGGGGGGGTTCCCCACAGATACGCAGTATTTT
d_call: -; j_call: TRBJ1-1; clone_size: -; v_call: TRBV6-6; cdr3_aa: CASSYSGQANTEAFF; cdr3_nt: TGTGCCAGCAGTTACTCGGGCCAGGCGAACACTGAAGCTTTCTTT
d_call: TRBD2; j_call: TRBJ2-3; clone_size: -; v_call: TRBV14; cdr3_aa: CASSLAGVGDTQYF; cdr3_nt: TGTGCCAGCAGCCTTGCGGGAGTAGGTGATACGCAGTATTTT
d_call: TRBD1; j_call: TRBJ1-6; clone_size: -; v_call: TRBV19; cdr3_aa: CASSELDRGKSPLHF; cdr3_nt: TGTGCCAGTAGCGAATTAGACAGGGGAAAATCACCCCTCCACTTT
d_call: TRBD1; j_call: TRBJ1-1; clone_size: many; v_call: TRBV19; cdr3_aa: CASSSDRAGTEAFF; cdr3_nt: TGTGCCAGTAGTTCGGACAGGGCGGGCACTGAAGCTTTCTTT
d_call: TRBD2; j_call: TRBJ2-2; clone_size: -; v_call: TRBV10-2; cdr3_aa: CASSEPAGGSNTGELFF; cdr3_nt: TGCGCCAGCAGTGAACCAGCGGGGGGTTCGAACACCGGGGAGCTGTTTTTT
d_call: -; j_call: TRBJ1-1; clone_size: -; v_call: TRBV19; cdr3_aa: CASNPQGRDTEAFF; cdr3_nt: TGTGCCAGTAATCCGCAGGGTAGGGACACTGAAGCTTTCTTT
d_call: TRBD1; j_call: TRBJ2-7; clone_size: -; v_call: TRBV19; cdr3_aa: CASSSRGTGGSYEQYF; cdr3_nt: TGTGCCAGTAGTTCGCGAGGGACAGGGGGCTCCTACGAGCAGTACTTC
d_call: TRBD1; j_call: TRBJ2-1; clone_size: -; v_call: TRBV6-1; cdr3_aa: CASSEGPRDRGQFF; cdr3_nt: TGTGCCAGCAGTGAGGGGCCCCGGGACAGGGGGCAGTTCTTC
d_call: -; j_call: TRBJ1-3; clone_size: -; v_call: TRBV7-9; cdr3_aa: CASSLGATGGNTIYF; cdr3_nt: TGTGCCAGCAGCTTAGGTGCGACAGGTGGAAACACCATATATTTT
d_call: TRBD1; j_call: TRBJ2-5; clone_size: -; v_call: TRBV24-1; cdr3_aa: CATSKGQGLETQYF; cdr3_nt: TGTGCCACCAGCAAAGGACAGGGGTTAGAGACCCAGTACTTC
d_call: -; j_call: TRBJ2-3; clone_size: -; v_call: TRBV21-1; cdr3_aa: CASTEQGRRDTQYF; cdr3_nt: TGTGCCAGCACTGAACAGGGCAGGCGAGATACGCAGTATTTT
d_call: TRBD1; j_call: TRBJ2-3; clone_size: -; v_call: TRBV19; cdr3_aa: CASSIVPGGGTDTQYF; cdr3_nt: TGTGCCAGTAGTATAGTCCCAGGGGGCGGCACAGATACGCAGTATTTT
d_call: -; j_call: TRBJ2-3; clone_size: -; v_call: TRBV6-6; cdr3_aa: CASISDGGRADTQYF; cdr3_nt: TGTGCCAGCATTTCCGACGGTGGCAGGGCAGATACGCAGTATTTT
d_call: -; j_call: TRBJ2-5; clone_size: -; v_call: TRBV10-2; cdr3_aa: CASSEGHYQETQYF; cdr3_nt: TGCGCCAGCTCGGAAGGACATTACCAAGAGACCCAGTACTTC
d_call: TRBD2; j_call: TRBJ2-5; clone_size: -; v_call: TRBV28; cdr3_aa: CASSSGRGGQETQYF; cdr3_nt: TGTGCCAGCAGCAGCGGGAGGGGGGGCCAAGAGACCCAGTACTTC